This T cell receptor (beta chain) was profiled in a study of T cells in Graves' hyperthyroidism and ophthalmopathy. Whole-study context: Any treatment followed the collection of peripheral blood at initial diagnosis.

Authors of the study amplified TCR beta CDR3 regions from RNA transcripts. HTBI primers were employed in a first-round RT-PCR of the TCR CDR3. Via MiXCR, TCRdb re-called the multiplex PCR reads, giving one row per CDR3 protein. The sample has 90,000 to 120,000 distinct CDR3 sequences; around a sixth are singletons. The CDR3 runs to 17 residues. The ends lost 6 bases at V and 4 bases at J; junction bases unmatched: 11. Looked up from germline, CDR1 is DFQATT and CDR2 is SNEGSKA (reference sequence). This clonotype occurred many times. The study defined stable Graves' hyperthyroidism as no ophthalmopathy progression within 18 months.

The TCR was taken from a woman between 50 and 59 years old with Graves' hyperthyroidism. Sequencing input: blood. The chain combines TRBV20-1 with TRBJ2-1, with 14 bases lining up with TRBD2. The CDR3 is CSAPGTGTSGSYNEQFF. The CDR3 coding sequence is TGCAGTGCCCCCGGGACCGGGACTAGCGGGAGTTACAATGAGCAGTTCTTC.